This TCR beta chain was profiled in a study of cytomegalovirus exposure and HLA in healthy donors. Study-level background: According to later analysis, the same platform produced the 90 to 150 validation and several hundred first-cohort repertoires. General observations from the study: As confirmed in vitro, three CMV-associated chains were specific for CMV antigens.

In the case of this clone: What it recognizes is unknown.

V shed 3 bases and J shed 8 bases, with 11 bases lying between them. Germline V lookup: CDR1 SGDLS, CDR2 YYNGEE. The CDR3 length is 12 residues. Profiling relied on immunoSEQ multiplex PCR, and the TCRdb table lists in-frame clones only, not all of them. This table holds about 75,000 clones, approximately 86% found once. The TCR originated in a man younger than 40 in good health and CMV-seronegative. The sample taken for sequencing was PBMCs. The chain recombines TRBV9 with TRBJ1-2, with D hard to call. The CDR3 DNA reads TGTGCCAGCAGCGACCAGACGGAGGGCTACACCTTC. This sequence encodes CASSDQTEGYTF.